This TCR beta chain emerged from a study of pediatric ulcerative colitis (dated by TCRdb to between 2018 and 2021). The study in broad terms: From under ten newly diagnosed, treatment-naive pediatric ulcerative colitis patients and a handful of non-IBD control children, paired blood and rectal samples were collected. Overall study outcomes, separate from this receptor: Significantly higher autologous blood-rectal clonal overlap was found in ulcerative colitis patients than in controls, which suggested increased T cell trafficking to inflamed tissue. Controls, mild-moderate and acute severe colitis patients were separated by rectal repertoire features, and reduced rectal diversity due to clonal expansions was observed in acute severe colitis. The healthy control group was small, consisting of only a handful of individuals. Two rectal CDR3 clonotypes were present in all ulcerative colitis patients and in none of the controls. Because repertoires came from total lymphocyte DNA, patterns in rare subsets such as regulatory T cells may not be reflected. A couple of patients' blood samples yielded substantially fewer templates for technical reasons and were excluded from blood-rectal overlap analysis.

The germline V gene supplies CDR1 LGHNA and CDR2 YSLEER. At the junction V is shortened by 0 bases and J by 8 bases; bases outside the gene matches: 9. The CDR3 runs 15 amino acids, cysteine and phenylalanine included. Only the CDR3 DNA stays, 45 bases, in frame from base 1. The control children had a colonoscopy because IBD was suspected, but their endoscopy was normal both macroscopically and histologically, and none were diagnosed with IBD within the following year. A blood sample was obtained concurrently with the colonoscopy. The Wizard kit (Promega) was used to extract genomic DNA from both blood and intestinal samples. Using the immunoSEQ TRB Survey service, rearranged CDR3 beta regions were amplified from genomic DNA with multiplex V and J primers. Survey-level sequencing depth of up to 500,000 reads per sample was used to keep depth equal across samples. The libraries were purified and pooled, then sequenced using Illumina technology. In the source study's methods: Productive clonality, sample overlap, pairwise scatters, CDR3 beta length, V/D/J gene usage and productiveness were all assessed with the immunoSEQ online tools. Alongside Shannon and Simpson indices, calculated diversity was computed as the number of unique rearrangements divided by total templates, multiplied by 100. Z-score normalized data were analyzed by principal component analysis with the R prcomp function and the ggbiplot package. Morisita's index was used to quantify blood-rectal clonal overlap within each subject. As stored in TCRdb, this immuneACCESS dataset retains in-frame rearrangements with V and J assigned. A fraction of the clones does not appear; measured against another copy, unresolved V genes explain less than half of the discrepancy, and the remainder lacks a known reason. That table is the source of V, J and clone size, and D and trimming were worked out from the DNA. The sample table records some 57,000 clones; approximately 87% of these occur just once. The ten top clones hold roughly 1.5% of the sample.

In regard to this clone: The target of this receptor is not known. Base qualities are not provided; no much larger clone lies one nucleotide away.

Recombination linked TRBV4-3 to TRBJ1-2, and TRBD1 aligns with 7 junction nucleotides. Sequencing was done on a sample of blood. This receptor was identified in a boy aged 10-17 years who was a control in a study of pediatric ulcerative colitis. The nucleotide sequence is TGCGCCAGCAGCCAAGAGGGGGAGGGGGCGCGAGGCTACACCTTC. It translates as CASSQEGEGARGYTF.